In this sample, the clone carrying this TCR beta chain turned up a few times. Looked up from germline, CDR1 is MNHEY and CDR2 is SMNVEV (reference sequence). CDR3 size: 15 residues. V was clipped by 7 bases and J by 4 bases, with 16 bases between them. This sample was taken from a study of metastatic and nonmetastatic thyroid tumors. Across the whole study: A comparison of repertoires was made across blood and tumor or nodule tissue from malignant and benign thyroid patients.

Via MiXCR, TCRdb re-called the PCR reads. The sample records 30,000 to 35,000 clones, under 25% being singletons. Every patient underwent thyroid surgery untreated. This sequence was found in a male donor with papillary thyroid cancer or a benign thyroid nodule (not recorded which). Some clones in this sample may be carry-over from other donors' samples. The chain carries TRBV27 and TRBJ2-2; the D gene is possibly TRBD2 (5 bases). The sample consisted of tumor tissue. CDR3 bases: TGTGCCAGCATACCGACGAGCGGAATCACCGGGGAGCTGTTTTTT. Translated, it gives CASIPTSGITGELFF.